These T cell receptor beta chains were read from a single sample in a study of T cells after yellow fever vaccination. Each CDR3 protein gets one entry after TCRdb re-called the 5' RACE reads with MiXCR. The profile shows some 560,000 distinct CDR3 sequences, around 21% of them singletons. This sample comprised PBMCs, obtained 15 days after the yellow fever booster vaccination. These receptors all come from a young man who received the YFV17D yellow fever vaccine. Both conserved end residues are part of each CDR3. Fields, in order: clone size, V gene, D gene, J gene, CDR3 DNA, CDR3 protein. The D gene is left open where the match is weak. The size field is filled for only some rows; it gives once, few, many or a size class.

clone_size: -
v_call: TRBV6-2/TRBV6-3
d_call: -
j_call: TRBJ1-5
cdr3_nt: TGTGCCAGCAGTTACCGGACGCTGCCCCAGCATTTT
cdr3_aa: CASSYRTLPQHF

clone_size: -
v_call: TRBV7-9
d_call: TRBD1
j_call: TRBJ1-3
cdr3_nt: TGTGCCAGCAGTTTGGGACAGCCCGTGGACACCATATATTTT
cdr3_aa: CASSLGQPVDTIYF

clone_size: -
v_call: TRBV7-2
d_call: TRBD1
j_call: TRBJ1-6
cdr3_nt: TGTGCCAGCAGCTCAGGGCCGGACAGGAATTCACCCCTCCACTTT
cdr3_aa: CASSSGPDRNSPLHF

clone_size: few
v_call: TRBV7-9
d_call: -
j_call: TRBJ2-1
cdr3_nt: TGTGCCAGCAGCTTAGACTGGAACCCGTTCTTC
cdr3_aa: CASSLDWNPFF

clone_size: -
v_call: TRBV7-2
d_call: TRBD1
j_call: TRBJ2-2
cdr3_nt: TGTGCCAGCAGCTTAGTAACAGGGGGGTCCGGGGAGCTGTTTTTT
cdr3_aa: CASSLVTGGSGELFF

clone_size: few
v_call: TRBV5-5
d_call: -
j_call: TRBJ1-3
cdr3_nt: TGTGCCAGCAGCTTGGCGGGGGACCACTCTGGAAACACCATATATTTT
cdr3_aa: CASSLAGDHSGNTIYF

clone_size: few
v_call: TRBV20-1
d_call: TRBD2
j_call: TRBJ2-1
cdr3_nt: TGCAGCATAAGGGCGGGGGATGAGCAGTTCTTC
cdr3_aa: CSIRAGDEQFF

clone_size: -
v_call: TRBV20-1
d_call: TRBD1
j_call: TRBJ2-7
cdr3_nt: TGCAGTGCTGTCTCTGGGGGACAGGGGAAAAACTCCTACGAGCAGTACTTC
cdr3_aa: CSAVSGGQGKNSYEQYF

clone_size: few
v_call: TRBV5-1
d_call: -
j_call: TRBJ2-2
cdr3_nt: TGCGCCAGCAGCTTTCGAGACAGTCCCAACGGGGAGCTGTTTTTT
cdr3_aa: CASSFRDSPNGELFF

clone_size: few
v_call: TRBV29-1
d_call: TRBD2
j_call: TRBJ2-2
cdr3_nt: TGCAGCGCGGGGGGAGAGAACACCGGGGAGCTGTTTTTT
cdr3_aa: CSAGGENTGELFF

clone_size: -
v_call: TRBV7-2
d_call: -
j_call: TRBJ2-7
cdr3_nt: TGTGCCAGCAGCTTAGCGGCGGGGGCCCCATCCTACGAGCAGTACTTC
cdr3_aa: CASSLAAGAPSYEQYF

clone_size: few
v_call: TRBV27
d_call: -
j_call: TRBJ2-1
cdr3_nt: TGTGCCAGCAGCCCAAGGGGGGTCGCGGACAATGAGCAGTTCTTC
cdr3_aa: CASSPRGVADNEQFF

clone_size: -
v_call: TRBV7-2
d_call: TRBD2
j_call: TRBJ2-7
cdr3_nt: TGTGCCAGCAGCTCGACTAGCGGGGCCTACGAGCAGTACTTC
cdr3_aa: CASSSTSGAYEQYF

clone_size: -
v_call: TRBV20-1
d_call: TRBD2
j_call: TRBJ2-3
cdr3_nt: TGCAGTGCTGGGGGACTAGGGGGGGGCGGAGATACGCAGTATTTT
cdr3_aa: CSAGGLGGGGDTQYF

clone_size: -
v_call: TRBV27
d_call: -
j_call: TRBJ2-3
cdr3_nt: TGTGCCAGCAGTGCAGGCGTAGGTACGCAGTATTTT
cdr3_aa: CASSAGVGTQYF

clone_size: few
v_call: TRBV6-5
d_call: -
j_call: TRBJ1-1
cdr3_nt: TGTGCCAGCAGTTATTCGGGGTCCAGGGGCACTGAAGCTTTCTTT
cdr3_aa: CASSYSGSRGTEAFF

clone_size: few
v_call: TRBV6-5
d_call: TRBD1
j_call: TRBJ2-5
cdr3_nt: TGTGCCAGCAGTTACTCCGGGACAGGGATCGAGACCCAGTACTTC
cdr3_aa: CASSYSGTGIETQYF

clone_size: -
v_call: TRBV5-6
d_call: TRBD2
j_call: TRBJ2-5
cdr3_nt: TGTGCCAGCAGCTCGACTAGCGGGTACGAGACCCAGTACTTC
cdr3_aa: CASSSTSGYETQYF

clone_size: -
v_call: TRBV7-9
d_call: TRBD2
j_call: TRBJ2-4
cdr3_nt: TGTGCCAGCAGCCCAGGACTAGCGGGAGACTTGTACATTCAGTACTTC
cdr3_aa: CASSPGLAGDLYIQYF

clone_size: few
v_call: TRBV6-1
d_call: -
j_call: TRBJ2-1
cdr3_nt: TGTGCCAGCAGGCCTCCTAGCAGGGGCTACAATGAGCAGTTCTTC
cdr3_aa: CASRPPSRGYNEQFF

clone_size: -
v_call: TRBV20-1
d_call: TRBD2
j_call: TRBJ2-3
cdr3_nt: TGCAGTGCTAGAGATTGGGGGGGTTGGGGCACAGATACGCAGTATTTT
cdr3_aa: CSARDWGGWGTDTQYF

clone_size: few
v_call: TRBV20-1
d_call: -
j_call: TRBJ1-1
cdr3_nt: TGCAGTGCTAGTCCGTACACTGAAGCTTTCTTT
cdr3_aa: CSASPYTEAFF

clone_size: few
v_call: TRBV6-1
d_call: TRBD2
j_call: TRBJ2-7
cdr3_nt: TGTGCCAGCAATCGGCAGTTCGCGGGGGGTGAGCAGTACTTC
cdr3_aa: CASNRQFAGGEQYF

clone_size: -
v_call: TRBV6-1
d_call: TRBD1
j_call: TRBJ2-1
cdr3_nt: TGTGCCAGCGTAAAAGGGCAGGGGGCGCCCAATGAGGAGTTCTTC
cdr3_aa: CASVKGQGAPNEEFF

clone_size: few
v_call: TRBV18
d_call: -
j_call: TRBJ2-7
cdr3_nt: TGTGCCAGCTCACCAAGGGGCCCATTAGACGCGTACGAGCAGTACTTC
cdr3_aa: CASSPRGPLDAYEQYF

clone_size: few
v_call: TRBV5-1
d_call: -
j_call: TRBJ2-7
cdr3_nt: TGCGCCAGCAGCACCACAGGATTCGAGCAGTACTTC
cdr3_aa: CASSTTGFEQYF

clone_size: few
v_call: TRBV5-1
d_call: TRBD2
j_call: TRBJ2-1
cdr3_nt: TGCGCCAGCAGCATTGATGGACTAGCAGGCGATGAGCAGTTCTTC
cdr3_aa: CASSIDGLAGDEQFF

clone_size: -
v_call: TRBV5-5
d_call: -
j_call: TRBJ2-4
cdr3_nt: TGTGCCAGCAGCTTACAAACCTTCGGACTGGCGGGTGTGAACATTCAGTACTTC
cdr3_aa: CASSLQTFGLAGVNIQYF

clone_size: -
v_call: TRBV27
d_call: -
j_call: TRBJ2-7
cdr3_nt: TGTGCCAGCAGTGGGGAGGGGGCCTACGAGCAGTACTTC
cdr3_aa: CASSGEGAYEQYF